The rows below give T cell receptor beta chains drawn from one sample of a study of T cell responses to AZD1222 COVID-19 vaccine. Clones were read by immunoSEQ multiplex PCR, and TCRdb kept only the in-frame ones, dropping some. The repertoire holds some 110,000 clones, 85% to 90% seen once, with about 5.4% in the top ten. This specimen consisted of peripheral blood, obtained on day 0 of AZD1222 vaccination. These receptors were obtained from an adult in good health. Both conserved end residues are part of each CDR3.

j_call	cdr3_length	v_call	cdr3_aa
TRBJ2-5	17	TRBV4-1	CASSQPPGSGDEETQYF
TRBJ2-7	14	TRBV5-1	CASSLREGPYEQYF
TRBJ1-2	12	TRBV25-1	CASSSGGYGYTF
TRBJ2-7	15	TRBV28	CASSLISGTSLSPYF
TRBJ1-5	15	TRBV9	CASSVVGASGEPQHF
TRBJ1-6	14	TRBV14	CASRTGTGGSPLHF
TRBJ1-2	13	TRBV5-1	CASSFGDLNGYTF
TRBJ2-2	16	TRBV7-9	CASSPNEREGPGELFF
TRBJ1-4	16	TRBV1	CTSSPSGQRANEKLFF
TRBJ1-3	16	TRBV6-2/TRBV6-3	CASSREGTRSGNTIYF
TRBJ1-2	12	TRBV19	CATLEAPYGYTF
TRBJ2-7	16	TRBV4-2	CASSQELPGLLGEQYF
TRBJ2-5	16	TRBV4-1	CASSQPGGGKGETQYF
TRBJ2-1	12	TRBV5-4	CASSAGETEQFF
TRBJ2-2	14	TRBV7-2	CASRSGGYTGELFF
TRBJ2-2	17	TRBV9	CASSGPGGGKDTGELFF
TRBJ1-1	13	TRBV28	CASSLPGGSGAFF
TRBJ1-5	15	TRBV6-6	CASSDQGGGNQPQHF
TRBJ1-1	13	TRBV9	CASAGQGRTEAFF
TRBJ1-4	15	TRBV3-1/TRBV3-2	CASSYRQGRNEKLFF
TRBJ1-2	14	TRBV6-5	CASSYSDRNYGYTF
TRBJ2-7	12	TRBV3-1/TRBV3-2	CASSQSRYEQYF
TRBJ1-5	13	TRBV7-3	CASSQKGGQPQHF
TRBJ1-6	14	TRBV10-3	CAIRSGEAGSPLHF
TRBJ1-1	14	TRBV7-3	CASSLGGGYTEAFF
TRBJ1-2	11	TRBV28	CASSLSYGYTF
TRBJ2-7	14	TRBV4-3	CASSQVPGVYEQYF
TRBJ2-7	16	TRBV3-1/TRBV3-2	CASSQEVSGSSYEQYF
TRBJ1-5	16	TRBV19	CASTPDRATSNQPQHF
TRBJ1-6	13	TRBV7-2	CASSPHNNSPLHF
TRBJ2-1	17	TRBV19	CASSIELGGSSYNEQFF
TRBJ1-1	15	TRBV25-1	CASSAWGRANTEAFF
TRBJ1-4	13	TRBV12-3/TRBV12-4	CASTGQRNEKLFF
TRBJ2-5	15	TRBV6-6	CASTTQGAVWETQYF
TRBJ1-1	16	TRBV18	CASSPRGKGENTEAFF
TRBJ2-7	15	TRBV4-1	CASSLGLAGSYEQYF
TRBJ1-6	15	TRBV7-2	CASRPGTGLPSPLHF
TRBJ2-3	17	TRBV18	CASSPRVAGVTTDTQYF
TRBJ1-2	15	TRBV5-8	CASSTPTGFNYGYTF
TRBJ1-5	14	TRBV7-8	CASSRGQADQPQHF
TRBJ2-7	14	TRBV25-1	CASSVQESSYEQYF
TRBJ2-7	13	TRBV5-6	CASSLSVTYEQYF
TRBJ1-1	12	TRBV18	CASSTGNTEAFF
TRBJ1-1	15	TRBV4-1	CASSQGGGYDTEAFF
TRBJ2-2	14	TRBV15	CATTDRGFTGELFF
TRBJ2-2	18	TRBV3-1/TRBV3-2	CASSQRVAGGPRTGELFF
TRBJ2-1	12	TRBV11-3	CASSSSGNEQFF
TRBJ1-6	16	TRBV10-2	CASCDRGEAKNSPLHF
TRBJ1-5	13	TRBV29-1	CSVAGKGNQPQHF
TRBJ2-1	14	TRBV11-2	CASSPLGNYNEQFF
TRBJ1-2	12	TRBV6-6	CASSPPGQGRTF
TRBJ1-6	14	TRBV28	CASSLEYNNSPLHF
TRBJ2-1	15	TRBV4-3	CASSQHGNEYNEQFF
TRBJ1-1	15	TRBV7-9	CASSLEVTMNTEAFF
TRBJ1-5	15	TRBV19	CASSMTDRSNQPQHF